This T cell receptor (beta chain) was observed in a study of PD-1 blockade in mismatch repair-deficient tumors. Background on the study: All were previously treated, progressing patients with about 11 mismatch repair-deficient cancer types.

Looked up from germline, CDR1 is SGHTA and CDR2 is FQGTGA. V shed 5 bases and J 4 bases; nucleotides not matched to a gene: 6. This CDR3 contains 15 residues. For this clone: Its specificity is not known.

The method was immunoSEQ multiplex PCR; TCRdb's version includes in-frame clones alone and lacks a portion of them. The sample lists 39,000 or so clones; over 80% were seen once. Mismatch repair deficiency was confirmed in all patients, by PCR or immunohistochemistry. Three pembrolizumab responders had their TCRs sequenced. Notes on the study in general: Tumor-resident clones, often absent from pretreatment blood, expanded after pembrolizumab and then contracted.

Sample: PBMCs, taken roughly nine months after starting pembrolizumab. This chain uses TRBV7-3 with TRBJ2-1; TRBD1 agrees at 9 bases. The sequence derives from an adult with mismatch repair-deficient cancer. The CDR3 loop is CASSQGQGNYNEQFF. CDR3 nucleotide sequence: TGTGCCAGCAGCCAAGGACAGGGGAATTACAATGAGCAGTTCTTC.